Below are 3 T cell receptor beta chains sequenced from a single sample in a study of blood T cells in healthy people across ages. A second PCR of about 6 to 12 cycles used a sample-barcoded 5' primer and a J-beta primer mix. TCRdb re-called the 5' RACE reads through MiXCR, storing one row per CDR3 protein. The sample lists 700,000 or so distinct CDR3 sequences; over 20% were seen once. The sample consisted of blood. The receptors derive from a man in his 70s in good health.

This clonotype was seen a few times. The chain recombines TRBV20-1 with TRBJ2-7, with TRBD1 matching over 8 bases. Germline CDR1 is DFQATT and CDR2 is SNEGSKA (reference sequence). The CDR3 length is 13 residues. V was pared by 6 bases and J by 4 bases, with 8 bases of the junction left unmatched. In DNA form, the CDR3 reads TGCAGTGCATCGGGACAGGCGGATTACGAGCAGTACTTC. Its protein is CSASGQADYEQYF.

The chain employs TRBV20-1 and TRBJ1-3, with 9 bases aligning to TRBD1. The ends lost 3 bases at V and 4 bases at J; junction bases unmatched: 7. The germline CDR1 and CDR2 sequences are DFQATT and SNEGSKA (reference sequence). This CDR3 is 15 amino acids long. CDR3 protein: CSASRRQGGGNTIYF. CDR3 in DNA: TGCAGTGCTAGCCGAAGACAGGGGGGGGGAAACACCATATATTTT.

The chain couples TRBV28 to TRBJ1-6; 7 bases are a match to TRBD1. The trim removed 10 bases at V and 10 bases at J, leaving 10 bases unmatched. Germline CDR1 is MDHEN and CDR2 is SYDVKM. This CDR3 spans 13 amino acids. CDR3 bases: TGTGCCATCGAGACAGGGTTGTACTCACCCCTCCACTTT. Translating gives CAIETGLYSPLHF.